Listed below are T cell receptor beta chains from one sample, sequenced in a study of technical replicates of blood from a handful of donors. Profiled with immunoSEQ multiplex PCR; TCRdb holds only in-frame clones, not every one. The sample consists of around 92,000 clones, approximately 95% of them appearing once. The sequencing sample was made of T cells isolated from PBMCs. Receptors were obtained from a human donor in good health. Each CDR3 is given with its conserved first and last residue. Fields, in order: V gene, J gene, clone size, D gene, CDR3 DNA, CDR3 protein. D genes are given only for firm matches. A row's size may be missing; if present it is once, few, many or a size class.

v_call: TRBV18; j_call: TRBJ1-5; clone_size: .; d_call: TRBD1; cdr3_nt: TGTGCCAGCTCACCACTGGGACAGGGGGTGAATCAGCCCCAGCATTTT; cdr3_aa: CASSPLGQGVNQPQHF
v_call: TRBV27; j_call: TRBJ2-1; clone_size: once; d_call: TRBD2; cdr3_nt: TGTGCCAGCAGTGGGGGCCTAGCGGGCTTCTACAATGAGCAGTTCTTC; cdr3_aa: CASSGGLAGFYNEQFF
v_call: TRBV2; j_call: TRBJ2-5; clone_size: once; d_call: TRBD1; cdr3_nt: TGTGCCATCCGGACAGGGGGCAGTGTGGAGACCCAGTACTTC; cdr3_aa: CAIRTGGSVETQYF
v_call: TRBV28; j_call: TRBJ2-7; clone_size: .; d_call: .; cdr3_nt: TGTGCCAGCAGTTTACTCAGGGGTCCTCCCTACGAGCAGTACTTC; cdr3_aa: CASSLLRGPPYEQYF
v_call: TRBV4-1; j_call: TRBJ2-2; clone_size: .; d_call: .; cdr3_nt: TGCGCCAGCAGCCGCCTTTCAGGGGCGGACACCGGGGAGCTGTTTTTT; cdr3_aa: CASSRLSGADTGELFF
v_call: TRBV19; j_call: TRBJ1-5; clone_size: once; d_call: .; cdr3_nt: TGTGCCAGTAGTATTACTTTCGGAGGGGGCAATCAGCCCCAGCATTTT; cdr3_aa: CASSITFGGGNQPQHF
v_call: TRBV5-1; j_call: TRBJ2-3; clone_size: .; d_call: TRBD2; cdr3_nt: TGCGCCAGCAGCTCCGGACGGGGGACTAGCGGTAGCACAGATACGCAGTATTTT; cdr3_aa: CASSSGRGTSGSTDTQYF
v_call: TRBV5-1; j_call: TRBJ1-2; clone_size: .; d_call: .; cdr3_nt: TGCGCCAGCAGCTTGAGCCCCGGAGCAGGAGGAGGCTATGGCTACACCTTC; cdr3_aa: CASSLSPGAGGGYGYTF
v_call: TRBV10-1; j_call: TRBJ2-3; clone_size: .; d_call: .; cdr3_nt: TGCGCCAGCAGTGTAGCACGCACAGATACGCAGTATTTT; cdr3_aa: CASSVARTDTQYF
v_call: TRBV2; j_call: TRBJ2-2; clone_size: .; d_call: .; cdr3_nt: TGTGCCAGCCTAACAGGGCGGACGAACACCGGGGAGCTGTTTTTT; cdr3_aa: CASLTGRTNTGELFF
v_call: TRBV30; j_call: TRBJ1-4; clone_size: .; d_call: .; cdr3_nt: TGTGCCTGGACCCCGAGGGATGTAGGGTCACTGTTTTTT; cdr3_aa: CAWTPRDVGSLFF
v_call: TRBV10-3; j_call: TRBJ2-7; clone_size: .; d_call: TRBD1; cdr3_nt: TGTGCCATCAGTGACCTGGACAGGGGTCAACCTGGCTACGAGCAGTACTTC; cdr3_aa: CAISDLDRGQPGYEQYF
v_call: TRBV19; j_call: TRBJ2-7; clone_size: .; d_call: TRBD2; cdr3_nt: TGTGCCAGTAGCCCCACGGGGGGGCTAGGGATCTACGAGCAGTACTTC; cdr3_aa: CASSPTGGLGIYEQYF
v_call: TRBV6-6; j_call: TRBJ1-5; clone_size: .; d_call: .; cdr3_nt: TGTGCCAGCTCGCATACCTACAGGAATGGCAATCAGCCCCAGCATTTT; cdr3_aa: CASSHTYRNGNQPQHF
v_call: TRBV27; j_call: TRBJ2-3; clone_size: .; d_call: .; cdr3_nt: TGTGCCAGCATTGACGGGAGACTTACAGATACGCAGTATTTT; cdr3_aa: CASIDGRLTDTQYF
v_call: TRBV4-1; j_call: TRBJ1-5; clone_size: .; d_call: TRBD1; cdr3_nt: TGCGCCAGCGCCCTGACGTCGGCAGGGGGTTCTAATCAGCCCCAGCATTTT; cdr3_aa: CASALTSAGGSNQPQHF
v_call: TRBV5-5; j_call: TRBJ2-3; clone_size: .; d_call: TRBD2; cdr3_nt: TGTGCCAGCAGCTTGGTCGCGGGAGGGTCCACAGATACGCAGTATTTT; cdr3_aa: CASSLVAGGSTDTQYF
v_call: TRBV19; j_call: TRBJ1-5; clone_size: .; d_call: TRBD1; cdr3_nt: TGTGCCAGTAGTGGGACAGGGAGCAATCAGCCCCAGCATTTT; cdr3_aa: CASSGTGSNQPQHF
v_call: TRBV30; j_call: TRBJ1-1; clone_size: once; d_call: TRBD1; cdr3_nt: TGTGCCTGGAGCCCTGGACAGGGGGAGGCTGAAGCTTTCTTT; cdr3_aa: CAWSPGQGEAEAFF
v_call: TRBV6-1; j_call: TRBJ1-1; clone_size: .; d_call: .; cdr3_nt: TGTGCCAGCCGGACAGAAATGAACACTGAAGCTTTCTTT; cdr3_aa: CASRTEMNTEAFF
v_call: TRBV10-2; j_call: TRBJ2-2; clone_size: .; d_call: .; cdr3_nt: TGCGCCAGCAGTGAATCCCCTACTCTCACCGGGGAGCTGTTTTTT; cdr3_aa: CASSESPTLTGELFF
v_call: TRBV20-1; j_call: TRBJ2-7; clone_size: .; d_call: TRBD1; cdr3_nt: TGCAGTGCAGAGACAGGGCACGAGCAGTACTTC; cdr3_aa: CSAETGHEQYF
v_call: TRBV14; j_call: TRBJ1-1; clone_size: few; d_call: TRBD1; cdr3_nt: TGTGCCAGCAGCCACTCCGGGACAGGGGGCGCCGCTGAAGCTTTCTTT; cdr3_aa: CASSHSGTGGAAEAFF
v_call: TRBV29-1; j_call: TRBJ2-7; clone_size: .; d_call: .; cdr3_nt: TGCAGCGTTGAGGGGCCTACATCCTACGAGCAGTACTTC; cdr3_aa: CSVEGPTSYEQYF
v_call: TRBV29-1; j_call: TRBJ2-1; clone_size: medium-sized; d_call: TRBD1; cdr3_nt: TGCAGCCTACCCACAGGGGGAATGGCGTCCTACAATGAGCAGTTCTTC; cdr3_aa: CSLPTGGMASYNEQFF
v_call: TRBV2; j_call: TRBJ2-1; clone_size: .; d_call: TRBD2; cdr3_nt: TGTGCCAGCATCGAGGAGGCGGGAGAGGTCAATGAGCAGTTCTTC; cdr3_aa: CASIEEAGEVNEQFF
v_call: TRBV6-5; j_call: TRBJ1-1; clone_size: few; d_call: TRBD1; cdr3_nt: TGTGCCAGCAGTTCCCCGGGACAGGGGCTGGCTTTCTTT; cdr3_aa: CASSSPGQGLAFF
v_call: TRBV4-1; j_call: TRBJ2-5; clone_size: once; d_call: TRBD1; cdr3_nt: TGCGCCAGCAGCAAAGGGTGGGGACAGAAGGGGGCCCAGTACTTC; cdr3_aa: CASSKGWGQKGAQYF
v_call: TRBV11-3; j_call: TRBJ2-7; clone_size: .; d_call: .; cdr3_nt: TGTGCCAGCAGCTTCCAGTTGGTACGGGGATCAGCCTACGAGCAGTACTTC; cdr3_aa: CASSFQLVRGSAYEQYF
v_call: TRBV30; j_call: TRBJ1-1; clone_size: .; d_call: .; cdr3_nt: TGTGCCTGGGCCCTGACAGGTGTGAACACTGAAGCTTTCTTT; cdr3_aa: CAWALTGVNTEAFF
v_call: TRBV25-1; j_call: TRBJ2-7; clone_size: once; d_call: .; cdr3_nt: TGTGCCAGCACCTCGAGGTCTAGCGACCTGGAGTTGCAGTACTTC; cdr3_aa: CASTSRSSDLELQYF
v_call: TRBV29-1; j_call: TRBJ2-5; clone_size: .; d_call: TRBD2; cdr3_nt: TGCAGCGTTGAAGTCGGACTAGGTCGGGAGACCCAGTACTTC; cdr3_aa: CSVEVGLGRETQYF
v_call: TRBV5-4; j_call: TRBJ1-2; clone_size: once; d_call: TRBD1; cdr3_nt: TGTGCCAGCAGCTTGGGGGACAGGGTACTTTACACCTTC; cdr3_aa: CASSLGDRVLYTF
v_call: TRBV5-6; j_call: TRBJ1-1; clone_size: .; d_call: .; cdr3_nt: TGTGCCAGCAGCTTGGTAGCCGCTGAAGCTTTCTTT; cdr3_aa: CASSLVAAEAFF
v_call: TRBV6-1; j_call: TRBJ2-2; clone_size: .; d_call: TRBD2; cdr3_nt: TGTGCCAGCATTGAGCGGGAGGGCGAGGACACCGGGGAGCTGTTTTTT; cdr3_aa: CASIEREGEDTGELFF
v_call: TRBV10-3; j_call: TRBJ2-5; clone_size: once; d_call: TRBD1; cdr3_nt: TGTGCCATCCGGGGGGGACAGGGGGAAGGAGAGACCCAGTACTTC; cdr3_aa: CAIRGGQGEGETQYF
v_call: TRBV5-1; j_call: TRBJ2-5; clone_size: .; d_call: TRBD2; cdr3_nt: TGCGCCAGCAGCTATAACCTAGCGGGAGGGGCAGAGACCCAGTACTTC; cdr3_aa: CASSYNLAGGAETQYF
v_call: TRBV5-1; j_call: TRBJ2-3; clone_size: .; d_call: TRBD1; cdr3_nt: TGCGCCAGCAGCTTGGGGACAGGGGGGGTTGCAGATACGCAGTATTTT; cdr3_aa: CASSLGTGGVADTQYF
v_call: TRBV2; j_call: TRBJ2-7; clone_size: .; d_call: TRBD1; cdr3_nt: TGTGCCAGCAGTGACCCTACCGGACAGGGGCGCTCCGAGCAGTACTTC; cdr3_aa: CASSDPTGQGRSEQYF
v_call: TRBV6-1; j_call: TRBJ1-2; clone_size: .; d_call: .; cdr3_nt: TGTGCCAGCAGTGAAGACAGGCTGTACTATGGCTACACCTTC; cdr3_aa: CASSEDRLYYGYTF
v_call: TRBV7-9; j_call: TRBJ1-4; clone_size: .; d_call: TRBD1; cdr3_nt: TGTGCCAGCAGCGACTGGACAGGGAGTAAGGAGAAACTGTTTTTT; cdr3_aa: CASSDWTGSKEKLFF
v_call: TRBV30; j_call: TRBJ2-3; clone_size: once; d_call: .; cdr3_nt: TGTGCCTGGGGTCATCGGACAGGCACAGATACGCAGTATTTT; cdr3_aa: CAWGHRTGTDTQYF
v_call: TRBV6-5; j_call: TRBJ1-2; clone_size: once; d_call: TRBD1; cdr3_nt: TGTGCCAGCACCCGGGACAGGGGAGCCTATGGCTACACCTTC; cdr3_aa: CASTRDRGAYGYTF
v_call: TRBV7-2; j_call: TRBJ1-5; clone_size: .; d_call: .; cdr3_nt: TGTGCCAGCAGCTTGGCAGGATACAATCAGCCCCAGCATTTT; cdr3_aa: CASSLAGYNQPQHF
v_call: TRBV4-1; j_call: TRBJ2-3; clone_size: once; d_call: .; cdr3_nt: TGCGCCAGCAGCCAACGGGTGCCGAGCACAGATACGCAGTATTTT; cdr3_aa: CASSQRVPSTDTQYF
v_call: TRBV20-1; j_call: TRBJ2-1; clone_size: .; d_call: .; cdr3_nt: TGCAGTGTGACGGGTTACAATGAGCAGTTCTTC; cdr3_aa: CSVTGYNEQFF
v_call: TRBV6-1; j_call: TRBJ1-2; clone_size: .; d_call: .; cdr3_nt: TGTGCCAGCAGGGGGGCGGACGTCCCTAACTATGGCTACACCTTC; cdr3_aa: CASRGADVPNYGYTF
v_call: TRBV5-1; j_call: TRBJ1-1; clone_size: once; d_call: TRBD1; cdr3_nt: TGCGCCAGCATCTCAGGGGGCGACGTGACTGAAGCTTTCTTT; cdr3_aa: CASISGGDVTEAFF
v_call: TRBV7-9; j_call: TRBJ1-2; clone_size: .; d_call: .; cdr3_nt: TGTGCCAGCAGCTTAGAAACGGGGAGCTATGGCTACACCTTC; cdr3_aa: CASSLETGSYGYTF
v_call: TRBV4-2; j_call: TRBJ2-7; clone_size: .; d_call: TRBD2; cdr3_nt: TGTGCCAGCAGCTTAGGACTAGCGGGGGGCACACGCTCCTACGAGCAGTACTTC; cdr3_aa: CASSLGLAGGTRSYEQYF
v_call: TRBV25-1; j_call: TRBJ1-1; clone_size: few; d_call: .; cdr3_nt: TGTGCCAGCAGTGCATGGACAGCAAACACTGAAGCTTTCTTT; cdr3_aa: CASSAWTANTEAFF
v_call: TRBV19; j_call: TRBJ1-2; clone_size: .; d_call: TRBD1; cdr3_nt: TGTGCCAGTAGCTACCACAGGGGGCCCGCTGGCTACACCTTC; cdr3_aa: CASSYHRGPAGYTF
v_call: TRBV28; j_call: TRBJ1-4; clone_size: .; d_call: .; cdr3_nt: TGTGCCAGCAGTTTGGGGGGGGCTGCTAATGAAAAACTGTTTTTT; cdr3_aa: CASSLGGAANEKLFF
v_call: TRBV27; j_call: TRBJ2-1; clone_size: .; d_call: TRBD2; cdr3_nt: TGTGCCAGCAGTTTGGGAACTAGCGGGAGTAATGAGCAGTTCTTC; cdr3_aa: CASSLGTSGSNEQFF
v_call: TRBV5-1; j_call: TRBJ1-3; clone_size: .; d_call: .; cdr3_nt: TGCGCCAGCAGCCCCAGCGCTTTGCGTGCCCTTTCTTCTGGAAACACCATATATTTT; cdr3_aa: CASSPSALRALSSGNTIYF
v_call: TRBV12-5; j_call: TRBJ2-3; clone_size: .; d_call: .; cdr3_nt: TGTGCTAGTGGTTTGCCCCGGTCAGGGAAACGTACAGATACGCAGTATTTT; cdr3_aa: CASGLPRSGKRTDTQYF